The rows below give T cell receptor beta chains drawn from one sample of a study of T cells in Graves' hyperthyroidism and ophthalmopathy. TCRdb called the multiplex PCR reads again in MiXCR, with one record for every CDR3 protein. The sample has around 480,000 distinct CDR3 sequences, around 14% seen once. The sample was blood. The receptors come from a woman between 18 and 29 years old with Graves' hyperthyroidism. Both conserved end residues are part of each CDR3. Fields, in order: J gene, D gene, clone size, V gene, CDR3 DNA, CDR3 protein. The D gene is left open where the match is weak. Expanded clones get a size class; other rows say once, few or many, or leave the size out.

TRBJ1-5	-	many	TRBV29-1	TGCAGCGTTGGACAGAATAGCAATCAGCCCCAGCATTTT	CSVGQNSNQPQHF
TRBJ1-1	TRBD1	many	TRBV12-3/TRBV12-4	TGTGCCAGCAGGGAGACAGGGGGGGGCACTGAAGCTTTCTTT	CASRETGGGTEAFF
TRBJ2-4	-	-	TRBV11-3	TGTGCCAGCAGCTTAGACAGGGGCCGGAACATTCAGTACTTC	CASSLDRGRNIQYF
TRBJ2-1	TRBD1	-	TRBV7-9	TGTGCCAGCAGCTTAGGAGACAGGGTTTCGAATGAGCAGTTCTTC	CASSLGDRVSNEQFF
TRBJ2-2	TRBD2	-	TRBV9	TGTGCCAGCAGCCCGGGGACTAGCGGGTCTTCTTGGGACACCGGGGAGCTGTTTTTT	CASSPGTSGSSWDTGELFF
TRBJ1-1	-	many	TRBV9	TGTGCCAGCAGCGTAGGACGACAGCCCAACACTGAAGCTTTCTTT	CASSVGRQPNTEAFF
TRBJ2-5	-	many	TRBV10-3	TGTGCCATCGCCTGGGCAAGCCAAGAGACCCAGTACTTC	CAIAWASQETQYF
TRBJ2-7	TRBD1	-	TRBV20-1	TGCAGTGCTAGAGAGAGAGGCCGGACAGGGGGCCACGAGCAGTACTTC	CSARERGRTGGHEQYF
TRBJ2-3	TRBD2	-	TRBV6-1	TGTGCCAGCAGTAGGCATAGCGGGAGGTACCCAGATACGCAGTATTTT	CASSRHSGRYPDTQYF
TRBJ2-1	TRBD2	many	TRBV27	TGTGCCAGCAGTCGCCTACCAGGACTAGCGGGAGGACGGAGCTCCTACAATGAGCAGTTCTTC	CASSRLPGLAGGRSSYNEQFF
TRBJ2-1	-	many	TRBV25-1	TGTGCCAGCAGTGAATGGAGAAATGAGCAGTTCTTC	CASSEWRNEQFF
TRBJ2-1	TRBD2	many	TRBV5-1	TGCGCCAGCAGCTTCTTTTTGGCGGGAGCAGGTTCCAATGAGCAGTTCTTC	CASSFFLAGAGSNEQFF
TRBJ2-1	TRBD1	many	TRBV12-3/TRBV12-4	TGTGCCAGCAGGCCCGGGACAGGGGCCTACAATGAGCAGTTCTTC	CASRPGTGAYNEQFF
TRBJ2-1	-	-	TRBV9	TGTGCCAGCAGCGATTCACTAGCCGAGCAGTTCTTC	CASSDSLAEQFF
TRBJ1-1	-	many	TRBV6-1	TGTGCCAGCAGAGGACGACAGGCGGAAGCTTTCTTT	CASRGRQAEAFF
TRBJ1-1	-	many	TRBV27	TGTGCCAGCAGTTGGGGGGGGTTGAACACTGAAGCTTTCTTT	CASSWGGLNTEAFF
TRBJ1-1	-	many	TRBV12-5	TGTGCTAGTGGTTTGGTACCCAAACAGGGCGTCTCCTCTATGAACACTGAAGCTTTCTTT	CASGLVPKQGVSSMNTEAFF
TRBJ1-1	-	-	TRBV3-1	TGTGCCAGCAGCCAAGAATTACTCAAGGGGGCTTTCTTT	CASSQELLKGAFF
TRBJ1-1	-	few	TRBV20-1	TGCAGTGCTAATAGGCCGGTAGGGTCGAACACTGAAGCTTTCTTT	CSANRPVGSNTEAFF
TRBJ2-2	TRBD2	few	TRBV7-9	TGTGCCAGCAGGGGGACTAGTGCGGCGTCGACCGGGGAGCTGTTTTTT	CASRGTSAASTGELFF
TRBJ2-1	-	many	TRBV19	TGTGCCAGTAGTATAGAACAGGGCATGGTGAATGAGCAGTTCTTC	CASSIEQGMVNEQFF
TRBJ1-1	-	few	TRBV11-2	TGTGCCAGCAGCTCCACACGTGGCACTGAAGCTTTCTTT	CASSSTRGTEAFF
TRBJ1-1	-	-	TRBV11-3	TGTGCCAGCAGCTTAGACGTTATTTCTGGAGCTTTCTTT	CASSLDVISGAFF
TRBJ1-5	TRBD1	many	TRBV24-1	TGTGCCACCAGTGAATCAGGGGGGCCCAATCAGCCCCAGCATTTT	CATSESGGPNQPQHF
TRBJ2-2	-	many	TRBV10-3	TGTGCCATCAATCGATCTCCGAACACCGGGGAGCTGTTTTTT	CAINRSPNTGELFF
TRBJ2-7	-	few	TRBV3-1	TGTGCCAGCATAGACAGGAGCATATCCCCTCGGTGGAACGAGCAGTACTTC	CASIDRSISPRWNEQYF
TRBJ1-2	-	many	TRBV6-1	TGTGCCAGCAGTTCCCAAACAGCGGGACAAGAGTATGGCTACACCTTC	CASSSQTAGQEYGYTF
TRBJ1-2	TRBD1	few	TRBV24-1	TGTGCCACCAGTGAGGGGACTGGGGACAGGCAAGGTTATGGCTACACCTTC	CATSEGTGDRQGYGYTF
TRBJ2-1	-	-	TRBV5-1	TGCGCCAGCAGCTTGGAGGGGGGCCAGAGCTCCTACAATGAGCAGTTCTTC	CASSLEGGQSSYNEQFF
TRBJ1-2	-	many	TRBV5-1	TGCGCCAGCAGCTTGGATAGGCGCGCTAGGGGCTACACCTTC	CASSLDRRARGYTF
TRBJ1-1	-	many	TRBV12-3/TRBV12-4	TGTGCCAGCAGTTTAGCGAAAGCAGGGTTGGGCACTGAAGCTTTCTTT	CASSLAKAGLGTEAFF
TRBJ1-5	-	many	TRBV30	TGTGCCTGGTGCGGGGGTGAGAATCAGCCCCAGCATTTT	CAWCGGENQPQHF
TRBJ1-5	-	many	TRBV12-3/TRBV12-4	TGTGCCAGCAGTTTCTCGGTCAATCAGCCCCAGCATTTT	CASSFSVNQPQHF
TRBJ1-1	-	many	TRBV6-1	TGTGCCAGCAGTACCCTGCAAGGGAATGGAGGGGCTTTCTTT	CASSTLQGNGGAFF
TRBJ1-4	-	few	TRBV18	TGTGCCAGCTCACCGGCCGTGAATGAAAAACTGTTTTTT	CASSPAVNEKLFF
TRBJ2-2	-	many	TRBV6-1	TGTGCCAGCGGACTATCCGGGACGAACACCGGGGAGCTGTTTTTT	CASGLSGTNTGELFF
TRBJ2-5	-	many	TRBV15	TGTGCCACCAGCAGAGTAAGGCTCGGCGAGACCCAGTACTTC	CATSRVRLGETQYF
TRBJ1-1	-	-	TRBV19	TGTGCCAGTAGTATAGTGGAAGGCATCTACACTGAAGCTTTCTTT	CASSIVEGIYTEAFF
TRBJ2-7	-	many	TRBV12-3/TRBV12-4	TGTGCCAGCAGTGGCCCAGGGATCCGGCGCGAGTCCTACGAGCAGTACTTC	CASSGPGIRRESYEQYF
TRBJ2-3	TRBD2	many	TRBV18	TGTGCCAGCTCACCAGGAGCGGGAGCCTTCACAGATACGCAGTATTTT	CASSPGAGAFTDTQYF